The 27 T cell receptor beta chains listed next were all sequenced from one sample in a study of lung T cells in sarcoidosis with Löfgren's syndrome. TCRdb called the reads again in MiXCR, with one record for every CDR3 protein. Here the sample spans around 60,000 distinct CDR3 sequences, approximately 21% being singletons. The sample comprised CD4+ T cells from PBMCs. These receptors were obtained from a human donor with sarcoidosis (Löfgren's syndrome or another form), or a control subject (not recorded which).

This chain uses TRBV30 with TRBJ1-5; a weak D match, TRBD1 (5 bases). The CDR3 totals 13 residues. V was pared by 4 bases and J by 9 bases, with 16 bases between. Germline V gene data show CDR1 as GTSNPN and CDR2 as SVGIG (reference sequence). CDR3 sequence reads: CAWNTGSEWPQHF. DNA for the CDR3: TGTGCCTGGAATACAGGCTCTGAATGGCCCCAGCATTTT.

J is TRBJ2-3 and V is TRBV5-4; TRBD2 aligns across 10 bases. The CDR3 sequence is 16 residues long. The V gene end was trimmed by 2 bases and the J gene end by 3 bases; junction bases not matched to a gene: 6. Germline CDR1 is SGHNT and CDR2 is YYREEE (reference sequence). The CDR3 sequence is CASSFPSGGETDTQYF. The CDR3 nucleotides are TGTGCCAGCAGCTTCCCGAGCGGGGGGGAAACAGATACGCAGTATTTT.

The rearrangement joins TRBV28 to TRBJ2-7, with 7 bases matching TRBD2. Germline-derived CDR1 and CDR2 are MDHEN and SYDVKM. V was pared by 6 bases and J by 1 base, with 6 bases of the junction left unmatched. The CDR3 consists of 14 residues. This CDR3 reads CASSRGGASYEQYV. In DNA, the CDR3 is TGTGCCAGCAGCCGGGGAGGGGCTTCCTACGAGCAGTACGTC.

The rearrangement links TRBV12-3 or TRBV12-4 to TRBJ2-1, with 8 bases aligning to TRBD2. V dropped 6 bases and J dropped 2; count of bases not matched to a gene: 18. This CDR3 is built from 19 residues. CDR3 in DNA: TGTGCCAGCAGCCACACAGGGTACGCAGCGGGGGAGACCTACAATGAGCAGTTCTTC. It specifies CASSHTGYAAGETYNEQFF.

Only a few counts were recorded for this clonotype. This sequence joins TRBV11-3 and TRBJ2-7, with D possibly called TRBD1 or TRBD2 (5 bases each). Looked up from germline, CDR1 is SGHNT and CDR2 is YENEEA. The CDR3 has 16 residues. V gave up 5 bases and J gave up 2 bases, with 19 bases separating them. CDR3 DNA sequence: TGTGCCAGCAGCCCGGGTCCCCTCATGGGGGCCTACGAGCAGTACGTC. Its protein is CASSPGPLMGAYEQYV.

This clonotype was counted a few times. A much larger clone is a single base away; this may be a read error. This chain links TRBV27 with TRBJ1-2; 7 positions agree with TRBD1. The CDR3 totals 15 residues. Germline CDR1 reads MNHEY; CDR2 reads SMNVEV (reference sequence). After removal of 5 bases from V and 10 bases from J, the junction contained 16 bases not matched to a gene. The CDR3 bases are TGTGCCAGCAGTGGCCTAGCGGGACAGCGGATGGACTACACCTTC. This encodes CASSGLAGQRMDYTF.

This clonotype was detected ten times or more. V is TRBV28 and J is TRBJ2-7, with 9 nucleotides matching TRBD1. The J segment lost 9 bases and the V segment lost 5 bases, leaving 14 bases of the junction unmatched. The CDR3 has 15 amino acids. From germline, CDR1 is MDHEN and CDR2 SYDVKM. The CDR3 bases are TGTGCCAGCAGTCATAGGACAGGGGCCCGGGGGGTGCAGTACTTC. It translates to CASSHRTGARGVQYF. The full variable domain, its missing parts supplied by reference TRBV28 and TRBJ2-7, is DVKVTQSSRYLVKRTGEKVFLECVQDMDHENMFWYRQDPGLGLRLIYFSYDVKMKEKGDIPEGYSVSREKKERFSLILESASTNQTSMYLCASSHRTGARGVQYFGPGTRLTVT.

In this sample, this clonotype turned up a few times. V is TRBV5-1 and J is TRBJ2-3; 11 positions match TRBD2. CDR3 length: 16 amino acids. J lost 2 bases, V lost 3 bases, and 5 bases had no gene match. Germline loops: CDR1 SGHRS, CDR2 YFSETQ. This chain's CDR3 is CASSSTSGTNTDTQYF. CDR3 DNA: TGCGCCAGCAGCTCGACTAGCGGGACGAACACAGATACGCAGTATTTT.

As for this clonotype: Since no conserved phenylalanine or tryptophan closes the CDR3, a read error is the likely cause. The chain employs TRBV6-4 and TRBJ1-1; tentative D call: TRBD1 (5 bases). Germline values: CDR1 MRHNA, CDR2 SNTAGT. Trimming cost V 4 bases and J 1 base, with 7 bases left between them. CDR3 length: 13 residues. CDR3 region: CASSATGNTEAFY. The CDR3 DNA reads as TGTGCCAGCAGTGCTACAGGGAACACTGAAGCTTTCTAT.

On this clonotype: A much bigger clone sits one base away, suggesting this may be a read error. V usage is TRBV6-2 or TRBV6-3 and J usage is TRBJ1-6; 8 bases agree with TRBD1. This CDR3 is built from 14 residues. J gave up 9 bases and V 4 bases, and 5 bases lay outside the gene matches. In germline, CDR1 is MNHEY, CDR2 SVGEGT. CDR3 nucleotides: TGTGCCAGCAGTTGGGGACAGGCCGGTTCACCCCTCCACTTT. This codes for CASSWGQAGSPLHF.

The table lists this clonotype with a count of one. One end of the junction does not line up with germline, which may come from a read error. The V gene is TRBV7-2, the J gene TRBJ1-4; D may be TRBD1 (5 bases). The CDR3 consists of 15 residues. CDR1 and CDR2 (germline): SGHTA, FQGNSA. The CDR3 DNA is TGTGCCAGCAGCTTAGGCGGGGACCCTAATAAAAAACTGTTTTTT. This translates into CASSLGGDPNKKLFF.

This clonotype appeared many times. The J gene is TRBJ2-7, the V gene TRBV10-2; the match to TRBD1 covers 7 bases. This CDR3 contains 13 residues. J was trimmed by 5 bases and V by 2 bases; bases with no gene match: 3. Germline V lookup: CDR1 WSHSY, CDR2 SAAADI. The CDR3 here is CASSEAGGNEQYV. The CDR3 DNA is TGCGCCAGCAGTGAGGCAGGGGGAAACGAGCAGTACGTC.

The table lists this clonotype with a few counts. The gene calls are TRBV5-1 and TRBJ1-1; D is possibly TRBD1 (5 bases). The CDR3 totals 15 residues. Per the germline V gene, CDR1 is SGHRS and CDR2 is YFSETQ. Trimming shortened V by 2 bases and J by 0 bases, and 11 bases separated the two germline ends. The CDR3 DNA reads TGCGCCAGCAGCTTCCCCAGGGCCGTGAACACTGAAGCTTTCTTT. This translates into CASSFPRAVNTEAFF.

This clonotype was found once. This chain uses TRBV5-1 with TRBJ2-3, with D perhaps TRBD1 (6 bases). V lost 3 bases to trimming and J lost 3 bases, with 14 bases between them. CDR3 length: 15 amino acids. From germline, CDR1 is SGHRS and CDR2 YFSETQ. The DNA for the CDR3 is TGCGCCAGCAGCTCACAGGGTATCGGTACAGATACGCAGTATTTT. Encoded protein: CASSSQGIGTDTQYF. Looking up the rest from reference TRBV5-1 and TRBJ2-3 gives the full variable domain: KAGVTQTPRYLIKTRGQQVTLSCSPISGHRSVSWYQQTPGQGLQFLFEYFSETQRNKGNFPGRFSGRQFSNSRSEMNVSTLELGDSALYLCASSSQGIGTDTQYFGPGTRLTVL.

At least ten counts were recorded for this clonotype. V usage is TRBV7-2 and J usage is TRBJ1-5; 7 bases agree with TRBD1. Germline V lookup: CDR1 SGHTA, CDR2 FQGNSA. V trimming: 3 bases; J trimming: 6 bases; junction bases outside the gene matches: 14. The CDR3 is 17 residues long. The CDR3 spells CASSLDVRQGTTQPQHF. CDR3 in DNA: TGTGCCAGCAGCTTGGACGTTAGACAGGGAACTACTCAGCCCCAGCATTTT. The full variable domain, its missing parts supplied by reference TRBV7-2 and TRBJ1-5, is GAGVSQSPSNKVTEKGKDVELRCDPISGHTALYWYRQSLGQGLEFLIYFQGNSAPDKSGLPSDRFSAERTGGSVSTLTIQRTQQEDSAVYLCASSLDVRQGTTQPQHFGDGTRLSIL.

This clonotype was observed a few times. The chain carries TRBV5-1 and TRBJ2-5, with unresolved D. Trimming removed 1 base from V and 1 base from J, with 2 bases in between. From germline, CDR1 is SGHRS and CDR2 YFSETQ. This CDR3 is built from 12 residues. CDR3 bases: TGCGCCAGCAGCTTGCCCCAAGAGACCCAGTACTTC. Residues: CASSLPQETQYF.

CDR3: CASSRPSRLAGGVDTQYF. The DNA of the CDR3 is TGTGCCAGCAGCCGCCCCTCGAGACTAGCGGGAGGTGTAGATACGCAGTATTTT. The genes are TRBV4-2 and TRBJ2-3, with 13 bases identical to TRBD2. Trimming removed 4 bases from V and 5 bases from J; junction bases left unmatched: 12. CDR1 and CDR2 (germline): LGHNA, YNFKEQ. The CDR3 totals 18 residues.

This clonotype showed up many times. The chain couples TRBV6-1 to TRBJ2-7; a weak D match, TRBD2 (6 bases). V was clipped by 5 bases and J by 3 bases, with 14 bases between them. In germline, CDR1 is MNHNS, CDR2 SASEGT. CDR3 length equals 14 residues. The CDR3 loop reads CASSTPGLNYEQYF. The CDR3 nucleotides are TGTGCCAGCAGTACACCGGGACTCAACTACGAGCAGTACTTC.

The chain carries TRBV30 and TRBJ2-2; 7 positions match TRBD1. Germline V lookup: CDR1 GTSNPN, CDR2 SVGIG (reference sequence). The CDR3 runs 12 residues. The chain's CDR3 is CASGRGTGELFF. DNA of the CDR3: TGTGCTTCGGGCAGGGGGACCGGGGAGCTGTTTTTT.

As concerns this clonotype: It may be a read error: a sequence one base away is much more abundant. The CDR3 nucleotides read TGTGCCAGCAGCCCGACAGGGGCAGAGGCCCAGTACTTC. Its translation is CASSPTGAEAQYF. V and J are TRBV2 and TRBJ2-5; TRBD1 matches at 8 bases. This CDR3 comprises 13 residues. Germline CDR1 and CDR2: SNHLY and FYNNEI.

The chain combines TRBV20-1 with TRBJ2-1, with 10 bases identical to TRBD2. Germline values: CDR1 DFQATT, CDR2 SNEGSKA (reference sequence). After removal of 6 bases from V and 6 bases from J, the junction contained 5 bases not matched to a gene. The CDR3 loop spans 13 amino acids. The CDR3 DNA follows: TGCAGTGCCTGGACTAGCGGAGCCAATGAGCAGTTCTTC. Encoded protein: CSAWTSGANEQFF.

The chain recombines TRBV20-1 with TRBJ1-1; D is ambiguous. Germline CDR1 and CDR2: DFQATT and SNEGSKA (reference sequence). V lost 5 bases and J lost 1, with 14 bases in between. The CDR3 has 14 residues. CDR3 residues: CSAGGWGGNTEAFF. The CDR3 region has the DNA TGCAGTGCTGGAGGATGGGGTGGGAACACTGAAGCTTTCTTT.

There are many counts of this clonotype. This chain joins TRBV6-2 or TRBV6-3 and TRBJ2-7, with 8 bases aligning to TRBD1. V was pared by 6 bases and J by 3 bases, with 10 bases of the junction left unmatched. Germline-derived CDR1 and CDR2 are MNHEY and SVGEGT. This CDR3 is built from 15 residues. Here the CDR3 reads CASSPWDRFDYEQYF. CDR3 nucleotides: TGTGCCAGCAGCCCCTGGGACAGGTTTGACTACGAGCAGTACTTC.

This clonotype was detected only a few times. CDR3 nucleotide sequence: TGTGCCAGCAGTCTCCGGGGCTACAGGGGGAATGAGCAGTTCTTC. It encodes CASSLRGYRGNEQFF. The chain links TRBV6-1 to TRBJ2-1; 8 bases map to TRBD1. The ends lost 5 bases at V and 7 bases at J; junction bases unmatched: 10. This CDR3 region has 15 residues. Germline lookup yields CDR1 MNHNS and CDR2 SASEGT.

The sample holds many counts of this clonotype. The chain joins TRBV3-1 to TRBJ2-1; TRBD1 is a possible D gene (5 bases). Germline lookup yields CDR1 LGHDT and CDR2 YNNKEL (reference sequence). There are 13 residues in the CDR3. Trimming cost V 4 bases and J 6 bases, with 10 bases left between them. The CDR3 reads CASSREGVNEQFF. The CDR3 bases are TGTGCCAGCAGCCGGGAAGGGGTCAATGAGCAGTTCTTC.

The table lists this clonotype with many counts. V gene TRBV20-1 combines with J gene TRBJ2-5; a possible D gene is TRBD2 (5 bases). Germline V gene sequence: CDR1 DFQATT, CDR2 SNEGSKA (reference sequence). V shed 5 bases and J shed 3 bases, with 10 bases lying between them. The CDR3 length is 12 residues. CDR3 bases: TGCAGTGCTTCTCCCGGGGAAGAGACCCAGTACTTC. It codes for CSASPGEETQYF.

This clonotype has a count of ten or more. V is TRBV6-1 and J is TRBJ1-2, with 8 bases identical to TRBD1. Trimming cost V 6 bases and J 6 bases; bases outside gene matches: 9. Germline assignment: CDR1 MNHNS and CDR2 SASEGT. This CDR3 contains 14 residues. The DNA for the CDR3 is TGTGCCAGCAGACCGACAGGGGCCGAGGATGGCTACACCTTC. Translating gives CASRPTGAEDGYTF.